One and the same sample provided the 26 T cell receptor beta chains below, sequenced in a study of control samples from healthy donors and cancer patients. Here immunoSEQ multiplex PCR was the method, and the copy in TCRdb shows in-frame clones only, minus some. The sample shows 350,000 to 450,000 clones, 80% to 95% of them seen only once. Sequenced: PBMCs. The receptors stem from a man in his forties with head and neck cancer.

V usage is TRBV21-1 and J usage is TRBJ1-3; no check of the table's D call, TRBD1, against the DNA was made. TRBV21-1 is a listed pseudogene. The CDR3 runs 16 residues. CDR3 region: CASSKVETGEGNTIYF. Written as DNA, the CDR3 is TGTGCCAGCAGCAAAGTAGAGACAGGGGAAGGAAACACCATATATTTT.

This clone appeared a single time. The V and J genes are TRBV5-6 and TRBJ1-3, with D possibly being TRBD1 (6 bases). CDR1 is SGHDT and CDR2 is YYEEEE in the germline V gene. The germline V and J ends were trimmed by 2 bases and 4 bases, with 10 bases remaining between them. The CDR3 is made up of 14 amino acids. DNA of the CDR3: TGTGCCAGCAGCTTCGGGGGGCCCGGAAACACCATATATTTT. The encoded protein is CASSFGGPGNTIYF.

The chain recombines TRBV2 with TRBJ1-2; no clear D. This CDR3 is 10 amino acids long. V was trimmed by 3 bases and J by 4 bases, leaving 0 bases between them. Germline loops: CDR1 SNHLY, CDR2 FYNNEI. This CDR3 reads CASSDYGYTF. In nucleotides, the CDR3 is TGTGCCAGCAGTGACTATGGCTACACCTTC.

The genes are TRBV24-1 and TRBJ2-5, with TRBD2 identical over 9 bases. V lost 4 bases, J lost 4 bases, and 9 bases stayed unmatched. CDR1 is KGHDR, CDR2 SFDVKD, per germline. The CDR3 is made up of 16 amino acids. Here the CDR3 DNA reads TGTGCCACCAGTGACCCCGCTAGCGGGGTTGGAGAGACCCAGTACTTC. The encoded protein is CATSDPASGVGETQYF.

The chain couples TRBV3-1 (or the pseudogene TRBV3-2) to TRBJ2-4; D might be TRBD2 (6 bases). This CDR3 is built from 16 residues. The germline CDR1 and CDR2 sequences are LGHDT and YNNKEL (reference sequence). V gave up 3 bases and J gave up 0 bases, with 12 bases separating them. The CDR3 loop is CASSQLPGLAKNIQYF. The CDR3 DNA reads as TGTGCCAGCAGCCAGTTACCGGGACTAGCCAAAAACATTCAGTACTTC.

The CDR3 region is CASSLGTDTYEQYF. CDR3 in DNA: TGTGCCAGCAGCTTAGGGACGGATACCTACGAGCAGTACTTC. The chain carries TRBV11-2 and TRBJ2-7; unclear D gene. Looked up from germline, CDR1 is SGHAT and CDR2 is FQNNGV. V lost 1 base, J lost 2 bases, and 9 bases lay in between. The CDR3 has 14 residues.

The chain is built from TRBV11-1 and TRBJ2-2; TRBD1 matches at 8 bases. Germline CDR1 SGHAT, CDR2 FQDESV (reference sequence). The ends lost 6 bases at V and 4 bases at J; junction bases unmatched: 7. This CDR3 is built from 15 residues. Written as DNA, the CDR3 is TGTGCCAGCAGGCCCGGGACAGGTAGCACCGGGGAGCTGTTTTTT. This translates into CASRPGTGSTGELFF. Looking up the rest from reference TRBV11-1 and TRBJ2-2 gives the full variable domain: EAEVAQSPRYKITEKSQAVAFWCDPISGHATLYWYRQILGQGPELLVQFQDESVVDDSQLPKDRFSAERLKGVDSTLKIQPAELGDSAMYLCASRPGTGSTGELFFGEGSRLTVL.

This chain links TRBV3-1 (or the pseudogene TRBV3-2) with TRBJ2-2; weak D call: TRBD1 (5 bases). The CDR3 length is 16 residues. Trimming shortened V by 2 bases and J by 5 bases, and 15 bases separated the two germline ends. Germline lookup yields CDR1 LGHDT and CDR2 YNNKEL (reference sequence). CDR3 in DNA: TGTGCCAGCAGCCAACCCCACAGGCAGAGGACCGGGGAGCTGTTTTTT. Its translation: CASSQPHRQRTGELFF.

This rearrangement joins TRBV27 to TRBJ1-1, with D possibly being TRBD1 (5 bases). Trimming cost V 1 base and J 5 bases, with 17 bases left between them. Germline V gene sequence: CDR1 MNHEY, CDR2 SMNVEV (reference sequence). The CDR3 loop spans 16 amino acids. CDR3 in DNA: TGTGCCAGCAGTTTATTGCGGGGCGCGCGGAATACTGAAGCTTTCTTT. It encodes CASSLLRGARNTEAFF.

The chain recombines TRBV11-2 with TRBJ2-7, with D hard to call. Germline CDR1 SGHAT, CDR2 FQNNGV. The CDR3 extends over 13 amino acids. V was pared by 4 bases and J by 2 bases, with 9 bases between. The DNA for the CDR3 is TGTGCCAGCAGCTCCGCCGGAGCCTACGAGCAGTACTTC. Protein: CASSSAGAYEQYF.

The CDR3 reads CASSLNGVEQFF. The CDR3 coding sequence is TGTGCCAGCAGCTTAAACGGTGTCGAGCAGTTCTTC. The rearrangement uses TRBV7-2 and TRBJ2-1; the D is unclear. The V gene's germline CDR1 is SGHTA and CDR2 FQGNSA. The CDR3 length is 12 residues. With 2 bases removed from V and 10 bases from J, the gap between germline ends came to 9 bases.

As to this clone: In the same sample, other DNA sequences code for this CDR3. V and J are TRBV7-2 and TRBJ1-5, with D maybe TRBD1 (6 bases). There are 14 residues in the CDR3. Looked up from germline, CDR1 is SGHTA and CDR2 is FQGNSA. Trimming took 4 bases from V and 4 from J, leaving 11 bases between them. The CDR3 DNA sequence: TGTGCCAGCAGCTCGACAGGCCCGAATCAGCCCCAGCATTTT. Its translation: CASSSTGPNQPQHF.

This clone was detected once. The chain combines TRBV27 with TRBJ2-5; D unresolved. Germline V gene lookup returns CDR1 MNHEY and CDR2 SMNVEV (reference sequence). The V and J ends lost 6 bases and 5 bases respectively, with 16 bases between them. The CDR3 loop spans 14 amino acids. CDR3 protein: CASRPAVWAETQYF. CDR3 DNA sequence: TGTGCCAGCAGGCCGGCCGTGTGGGCCGAGACCCAGTACTTC.

V and J are TRBV7-3 and TRBJ2-6; D may be TRBD1 (6 bases). CDR1 is SGHTA, CDR2 FQGTGA, per germline. The CDR3 is 17 amino acids. The ends were cut back, 5 bases at V and 2 bases at J, with 16 bases in the middle. For the CDR3, the DNA is TGTGCCAGCAGCACTAGACAGGTGGTGGCTGGGGCCAACGTCCTGACTTTC. This gives the protein CASSTRQVVAGANVLTF.

The rearrangement joins TRBV12-5 to TRBJ2-3; TRBD1 agrees at 10 bases. The CDR3 extends over 17 amino acids. Germline CDR1 and CDR2: LGHNT and FRNRAP. V was clipped by 1 base and J by 0 bases; unmatched bases: 4. CDR3 nucleotides: TGTGCTAGTGGTTTGGCCGGGACAGGGGCTAGCACAGATACGCAGTATTTT. Translated, it gives CASGLAGTGASTDTQYF.

CDR3 in amino acids: CSATLAGTDTQYF. DNA of the CDR3: TGCAGCGCCACCTTAGCGGGAACGGATACGCAGTATTTT. The gene calls are TRBV29-1 and TRBJ2-3, with 8 positions matching TRBD2. Germline-derived CDR1 and CDR2 are SQVTM and ANQGSEA. The CDR3 has 13 amino acids. Trimming took 7 bases from V and 6 from J; bases not matched to a gene: 9.

The V call is TRBV4-3, the J call TRBJ2-3; D is unresolved. V shed 0 bases and J shed 2 bases, with 12 bases lying between them. CDR3 length equals 16 residues. From germline, CDR1 is LGHNA and CDR2 YSLEER. CDR3 amino acids: CASSQDLSSPTDTQYF. The CDR3 DNA is TGCGCCAGCAGCCAAGATTTAAGCTCCCCCACAGATACGCAGTATTTT.

The chain recombines TRBV7-2 with TRBJ2-7; maybe TRBD2 (6 bases). CDR1 is SGHTA, CDR2 FQGNSA, per germline. CDR3 length: 15 amino acids. Trimming stripped 4 bases from V and 1 base from J, with 14 bases between. In nucleotides, the CDR3 is TGTGCCAGCAGCTCCTTTCTAGGGACTTCCTACGAGCAGTACTTC. Protein product: CASSSFLGTSYEQYF.

This clone occurred a few times. The chain has TRBV7-9 and TRBJ1-6; the D gene is possibly TRBD1 (5 bases). Germline CDR1 is SEHNR and CDR2 is FQNEAQ (reference sequence). CDR3 size: 14 residues. V was cut by 7 bases and J by 10 bases, with 17 bases left in between. Written as DNA, the CDR3 is TGTGCCAGCACCTCAGGGTTTGTAGGATCACCCCTCCACTTT. Amino acids: CASTSGFVGSPLHF.

The rearrangement joins TRBV3-1 (or the pseudogene TRBV3-2) to TRBJ2-7; weak D call: TRBD2 (6 bases). Germline loops: CDR1 LGHDT, CDR2 YNNKEL (reference sequence). Trimming cost V 3 bases and J 1 base, with 19 bases left between them. The CDR3 runs to 17 residues. CDR3 nucleotides: TGTGCCAGCAGCCACCAAGATGGGGGGTTGAGGTCCTACGAGCAGTACTTC. Protein sequence: CASSHQDGGLRSYEQYF.

V usage is TRBV15 and J usage is TRBJ1-6; D call uncertain. CDR3 size: 13 residues. Trimming removed 0 bases at V and 14 bases at J, with 11 bases between. Per germline, CDR1 LNHNV and CDR2 YYDKDF (reference sequence). CDR3 residues: CATSRDQTWALHF. The CDR3 nucleotides are TGTGCCACCAGCAGAGATCAAACCTGGGCCCTCCACTTT.

This clone was observed a few times. J is TRBJ1-2 and V is TRBV5-8, with D hard to call. The CDR3 is 17 amino acids. Germline CDR1 SGHTS, CDR2 YDEGEE. Trimming cost V 4 bases and J 2 bases, with 21 bases left between them. DNA of the CDR3: TGTGCCAGCAGCCTTGGGTGGGCCATTCGATTGAACTATGGCTACACCTTC. Residues: CASSLGWAIRLNYGYTF.

This clone was observed once. Germline is not matched at one junction end, which may reflect a read error. The chain recombines TRBV7-2 with TRBJ2-7, with a weak D call TRBD1 (5 bases). Germline V gene data show CDR1 as SGHTA and CDR2 as FQGNSA. The CDR3 has 13 amino acids. The CDR3 reads CASSLETDYEQYF. The CDR3 coding sequence is TGTGCCAGCAGTTTAGAGACAGATTACGAGCAGTACTTC.

The chain carries TRBV29-1 and TRBJ2-5, with D unresolved. V lost 5 bases, J lost 5 bases, and 9 bases lay in between. Germline V gives CDR1 SQVTM, CDR2 ANQGSEA. CDR3 length: 11 amino acids. The DNA for the CDR3 is TGCAGCGTTAAGGGTGGTGAGACCCAGTACTTC. As protein: CSVKGGETQYF.

The chain links TRBV27 to TRBJ2-7, with D unclear. The germline V gene encodes CDR1 MNHEY and CDR2 SMNVEV (reference sequence). The V gene lost 0 bases and the J gene lost 2 bases, with 5 bases spanning the gap. CDR3 length: 13 residues. This chain's CDR3 is CASSLSPTYEQYF. CDR3 sequence (DNA): TGTGCCAGCAGTTTATCCCCCACCTACGAGCAGTACTTC.

This chain joins TRBV10-2 and TRBJ1-5, with a possible D match to TRBD1 (6 bases). This CDR3 is 14 amino acids long. Trimming removed 7 bases at V and 5 bases at J, with 15 bases between. Germline V CDR1 and CDR2: WSHSY, SAAADI. The CDR3 protein is CASKAQGGYQPQHF. CDR3 DNA sequence: TGCGCCAGCAAAGCACAGGGCGGGTATCAGCCCCAGCATTTT.